Reported below is one T cell receptor (beta chain). From the 5' RACE reads, TCRdb called clonotypes with MiXCR, one entry per CDR3 protein. The data contain 250,000 or so distinct CDR3 sequences, about 7% of them singletons. The data belong to a study of T cells after yellow fever vaccination. Overall study: The fractions with low cell numbers were processed using SMART-Seq v4 Ultra Low Input.

From germline, CDR1 is DFQATT and CDR2 SNEGSKA (reference sequence). The V end lost 0 bases, the J end lost 5 bases, and 13 bases lay between the germline ends. The CDR3 runs to 14 residues. The source of this sequence is a man younger than 45 who received the YFV17D yellow fever vaccine. The sequences come from CD4+ T cells sorted from PBMCs, collected 15 days after the yellow fever booster vaccination. The chain couples TRBV20-1 to TRBJ2-5; tentative D call: TRBD1 (6 bases). CDR3 coding DNA: TGCAGTGCTAGAGATGGGGGCCCCGGCGAGACCCAGTACTTC. Encoded protein: CSARDGGPGETQYF.